Below are 25 T cell receptor beta chains sequenced from a single sample in a study of cytomegalovirus exposure and HLA in healthy donors. Amplification used 60 Vbeta primers and 13 Jbeta primers. Assay: immunoSEQ multiplex PCR; the TCRdb copy retains only in-frame clones and omits some. The sample's table shows 150,000 or so clones. The material sequenced was PBMCs. These receptors were collected from a woman in her late teens or twenties in good health and CMV-seronegative.

The rearrangement joins TRBV19 to TRBJ2-1; a weak D match, TRBD2 (5 bases). CDR1 and CDR2 (germline): LNHDA, SQIVND (reference sequence). The length of the CDR3 is 15 residues. Trimming removed 4 bases at V and 0 bases at J, with 10 bases between. The CDR3 loop is CASSSGSSSYNEQFF. CDR3 nucleotide sequence: TGTGCCAGTAGTAGCGGGTCCAGCTCCTACAATGAGCAGTTCTTC.

The chain is built from TRBV11-3 and TRBJ2-1, with TRBD2 matching 16 bases. CDR1 is SGHNT, CDR2 YENEEA, per germline. This CDR3 is built from 18 residues. V lost 4 bases to trimming and J lost 4 bases; unmatched junction nucleotides: 7. Here the CDR3 reads CASSSGLAGGPRYNEQFF. Here the CDR3 DNA reads TGTGCCAGCAGCTCGGGACTAGCGGGAGGGCCCCGGTACAATGAGCAGTTCTTC.

Here the CDR3 DNA reads TGTGCCAGTAGTCCCTCCGCCTACGAGCAGTACTTC. Translation: CASSPSAYEQYF. The gene calls are TRBV19 and TRBJ2-7, with D unclear. In germline, CDR1 is LNHDA, CDR2 SQIVND (reference sequence). The CDR3 spans 12 residues. The V and J ends lost 5 bases and 2 bases respectively, with 7 bases between them.

As to this clone: Other DNA sequences in the same sample also yield this CDR3. The J gene is TRBJ2-7, the V gene TRBV7-2; D possibly corresponds to TRBD2 (5 bases). The CDR3 contains 13 residues. Deletions cut 1 base from V and 4 bases from J, with 8 bases between. Germline CDR1 and CDR2: SGHTA and FQGNSA. The CDR3 DNA sequence: TGTGCCAGCAGCTTAGGTGGCGGGTACGAGCAGTACGTC. Its translation is CASSLGGGYEQYV.

The V gene is TRBV25-1, the J gene TRBJ1-3; D not resolved. The CDR3 is 15 amino acids. Trimming stripped 1 base from V and 0 bases from J, with 7 bases between. Germline V gene lookup returns CDR1 MGHDK and CDR2 SYGVNS. The CDR3 DNA reads TGTGCCAGCAGTGAATCGCGGGCCTCTGGAAACACCATATATTTT. Translation gives CASSESRASGNTIYF.

The chain carries TRBV7-3 and TRBJ2-1; D possibly corresponds to TRBD2 (5 bases). Germline assignment: CDR1 SGHTA and CDR2 FQGTGA. Trimming removed 4 bases at V and 7 bases at J, with 11 bases between. This CDR3 is built from 13 residues. The CDR3 spells CASSSVGMNEQFF. The CDR3, as DNA: TGTGCCAGCAGCTCCGTCGGGATGAATGAGCAGTTCTTC.

The rearrangement links TRBV6-5 to TRBJ1-5; D is perhaps TRBD1 (6 bases). The CDR3 loop spans 14 amino acids. Germline V lookup: CDR1 MNHEY, CDR2 SVGAGI. Trimming shortened V by 2 bases and J by 3 bases, and 8 bases separated the two germline ends. The CDR3, as DNA: TGTGCCAGCAGTTACCGGACAGCCAATCAGCCCCAGCATTTT. This sequence encodes CASSYRTANQPQHF.

This chain joins TRBV5-4 and TRBJ1-2, with D possibly TRBD1 on 6 matching bases. Trimming took 4 bases from V and 0 from J, leaving 13 bases between them. Per the germline V gene, CDR1 is SGHNT and CDR2 is YYREEE (reference sequence). CDR3 length: 15 amino acids. The CDR3 DNA reads as TGTGCCAGCAGCCGTTGGGACACGGCTAACTATGGCTACACCTTC. Protein sequence: CASSRWDTANYGYTF.

Points on this clone: A read error may account for a junction end that differs from germline. The rearrangement uses TRBV19 and TRBJ1-2, with D maybe TRBD1 (5 bases). The germline CDR1 and CDR2 sequences are LNHDA and SQIVND (reference sequence). The CDR3 is 15 residues long. The CDR3 reads CASRETGPLNYGYAF. The CDR3 nucleotides read TGTGCCAGTAGAGAAACAGGCCCCCTTAACTATGGCTACGCCTTC. Based on the CDR3 plus reference TRBV19 and TRBJ1-2, the full variable domain is DGGITQSPKYLFRKEGQNVTLSCEQNLNHDAMYWYRQDPGQGLRLIYYSQIVNDFQKGDIAEGYSVSREKKESFPLTVTSAQKNPTAFYLCASRETGPLNYGYAFGSGTRLTVV.

The rearrangement uses TRBV19 and TRBJ2-3; 8 positions agree with TRBD1. CDR3 size: 15 residues. The V gene end was trimmed by 4 bases and the J gene end by 0 bases; junction bases not matched to a gene: 3. Germline V CDR1 and CDR2: LNHDA, SQIVND (reference sequence). CDR3 DNA: TGTGCCAGTAGTACACGACAGGGGAGCACAGATACGCAGTATTTT. Its translation is CASSTRQGSTDTQYF.

The CDR3 DNA reads TGTGCCAGCAGCCTAGGGAGGAATCAGCCCCAGCATTTT. This codes for CASSLGRNQPQHF. The chain uses TRBV6-6 and TRBJ1-5; D gene uncertain. CDR3 size: 13 residues. From germline, CDR1 is MNHNY and CDR2 SVGAGI (reference sequence). V was clipped by 6 bases and J by 4 bases, with 10 bases between them.

The genes are TRBV30 and TRBJ2-3; 12 positions match TRBD2. CDR1 is GTSNPN and CDR2 is SVGIG in the germline V gene (reference sequence). J lost 0 bases, V lost 5 bases, and 0 bases had no gene match. The CDR3 totals 14 residues. This CDR3 reads CAWGTSGSTDTQYF. CDR3 DNA sequence: TGTGCCTGGGGGACTAGCGGGAGCACAGATACGCAGTATTTT. Variable domain in full (rest from reference TRBV30 and TRBJ2-3): SQTIHQWPATLVQPVGSPLSLECTVEGTSNPNLYWYRQAAGRGLQLLFYSVGIGQISSEVPQNLSASRPQDRQFILSSKKLLLSDSGFYLCAWGTSGSTDTQYFGPGTRLTVL.

The chain combines TRBV10-1 with TRBJ1-2, with D unclear. Germline values: CDR1 WNHNN, CDR2 SYGVQD (reference sequence). The germline V and J ends were trimmed by 3 bases and 5 bases, with 7 bases remaining between them. This CDR3 region has 12 residues. In nucleotides, the CDR3 is TGCGCCAGCAGTGACTCGGGGTATGGCTACACCTTC. Its translation: CASSDSGYGYTF.

The chain combines TRBV7-9 with TRBJ1-2; D gene unclear. Germline lookup yields CDR1 SEHNR and CDR2 FQNEAQ (reference sequence). The germline V and J ends were trimmed by 5 bases and 12 bases, with 22 bases remaining between them. The CDR3 extends over 14 amino acids. The CDR3 nucleotides read TGTGCCAGCAGCACAATATTAGGAGGATTTAAGAACACCTTC. Its translation is CASSTILGGFKNTF.

This chain uses TRBV10-3 with TRBJ2-1; TRBD1 aligns across 9 bases. The CDR3 is 15 amino acids. Germline CDR1 is ENHRY and CDR2 is SYGVKD. V shed 4 bases and J 8 bases; nucleotides not matched to a gene: 9. CDR3 amino acids: CAISARDRAEDEQFF. The CDR3 nucleotides read TGTGCCATCAGTGCTAGGGACAGGGCAGAAGATGAGCAGTTCTTC.

The chain is built from TRBV7-9 and TRBJ2-7; D remains unclear. V lost 2 bases and J 6 bases, leaving 8 bases between the germline ends. Germline loops: CDR1 SEHNR, CDR2 FQNEAQ (reference sequence). This CDR3 contains 12 residues. The chain's CDR3 is CASSLSRSEQYV. The CDR3 nucleotides read TGTGCCAGCAGCTTAAGCCGTAGCGAGCAGTACGTC.

The chain couples TRBV21-1 to TRBJ1-2; the D call TRBD1 from the table was never checked on the DNA. TRBV21-1 is a documented pseudogene. The length of the CDR3 is 15 residues. The DNA of the CDR3 is TGTGCCAGCAGCATGCGCACGGACAGGGGATATGGCTACACCTTC. This gives the protein CASSMRTDRGYGYTF.

This CDR3 is CASSVGQGSYEQYV. CDR3 in DNA: TGTGCCAGCAGCGTCGGACAGGGCTCCTACGAGCAGTACGTC. V is TRBV13 and J is TRBJ2-7; 8 bases agree with TRBD1. V lost 5 bases to trimming and J lost 0 bases; unmatched junction nucleotides: 3. This CDR3 spans 14 amino acids. The germline V gene encodes CDR1 PRHDT and CDR2 FYEKMQ (reference sequence).

As to this clone: Other DNA sequences in the sample encode the same CDR3. The chain combines TRBV2 with TRBJ2-7; 8 nucleotides line up with TRBD2. The CDR3 consists of 14 residues. With V trimmed by 8 bases and J by 0 bases, 6 bases remained unmatched. Germline V gives CDR1 SNHLY, CDR2 FYNNEI. The CDR3 region has the DNA TGTGCCAGCCAGACTAGCGTGAACTCCTACGAGCAGTACTTC. It yields the protein CASQTSVNSYEQYF. The variable domain in full, with the rest retrieved from reference TRBV2 and TRBJ2-7, is EPEVTQTPSHQVTQMGQEVILRCVPISNHLYFYWYRQILGQKVEFLVSFYNNEISEKSEIFDDQFSVERPDGSNFTLKIRSTKLEDSAMYFCASQTSVNSYEQYFGPGTRLTVT.

The V and J genes are TRBV5-1 and TRBJ2-1, with 9 nucleotides matching TRBD1. The CDR3 extends over 17 amino acids. Trimming removed 0 bases from V and 4 bases from J; junction bases left unmatched: 8. Looked up from germline, CDR1 is SGHRS and CDR2 is YFSETQ. CDR3 protein: CASSLARDRDLYNEQFF. As DNA, the CDR3 is TGCGCCAGCAGCTTGGCCAGGGACAGGGACCTTTACAATGAGCAGTTCTTC.

For the CDR3, the DNA is TGCAGCTCCTGGAAAAGCGGGAGGAGGGGTGAGCAGTTCTTC. It translates to CSSWKSGRRGEQFF. The chain recombines TRBV29-1 with TRBJ2-1; 9 bases map to TRBD2. The CDR3 is 14 residues long. Germline V gene data show CDR1 as SQVTM and CDR2 as ANQGSEA. V trimming: 8 bases; J trimming: 9 bases; junction bases outside the gene matches: 14.

This chain links TRBV6-5 with TRBJ2-7, with TRBD2 matching 11 bases. CDR3 length: 14 amino acids. J lost 0 bases, V lost 5 bases, and 0 bases had no gene match. Germline CDR1 is MNHEY and CDR2 is SVGAGI. CDR3 sequence (DNA): TGTGCCAGCAGTGGGACTAGCGGCTCCTACGAGCAGTACTTC. It yields the protein CASSGTSGSYEQYF.

The rearrangement joins TRBV4-3 to TRBJ2-1; 10 positions match TRBD2. V was pared by 0 bases and J by 4 bases, with 6 bases of the junction left unmatched. This CDR3 has 17 amino acids. Germline lookup yields CDR1 LGHNA and CDR2 YSLEER. The DNA for the CDR3 is TGCGCCAGCAGCCAAGATAGACTAGCGGGCGGGTACAATGAGCAGTTCTTC. Amino acid sequence: CASSQDRLAGGYNEQFF.

CDR3 protein: CASSTRQDGNEKLFF. The CDR3 DNA reads as TGTGCCAGTAGTACCCGACAGGACGGGAATGAAAAACTGTTTTTT. The chain has TRBV19 and TRBJ1-4; D might be TRBD1 (6 bases). From germline, CDR1 is LNHDA and CDR2 SQIVND (reference sequence). Trimming stripped 4 bases from V and 5 bases from J, with 14 bases between. This CDR3 spans 15 amino acids.

The chain joins TRBV9 to TRBJ2-4; D may be TRBD2 (6 bases). V lost 3 bases and J 4 bases, leaving 17 bases between the germline ends. This CDR3 spans 16 amino acids. The germline V gene has CDR1 SGDLS and CDR2 YYNGEE. DNA of the CDR3: TGTGCCAGCAGCGCGGATTCCGGGACTGCTAAAAACATTCAGTACTTC. It encodes CASSADSGTAKNIQYF. Filled out from reference TRBV9 and TRBJ2-4, the complete variable domain reads DSGVTQTPKHLITATGQRVTLRCSPRSGDLSVYWYQQSLDQGLQFLIQYYNGEERAKGNILERFSAQQFPDLHSELNLSSLELGDSALYFCASSADSGTAKNIQYFGAGTRLSVL.